These 23 T cell receptor beta chains were sequenced from one sample in a study of blood T cell repertoires in COVID-19. The method was immunoSEQ multiplex PCR; TCRdb's version includes in-frame clones alone and lacks a portion of them. The data hold 250,000 or so clones, with more than 80% observed a single time. Material: peripheral blood. Receptor source: a woman aged 25 to 45 with active or convalescent COVID-19.

The genes are TRBV2 and TRBJ2-3; TRBD1 agrees at 8 bases. Germline V lookup: CDR1 SNHLY, CDR2 FYNNEI. This CDR3 is 15 amino acids long. V was clipped by 0 bases and J by 3 bases; unmatched bases: 2. In nucleotides, the CDR3 is TGTGCCAGCAGTGAAGCTAACAGGGGGACAGATACGCAGTATTTT. This codes for CASSEANRGTDTQYF.

The chain combines TRBV7-2 with TRBJ2-7; D may be TRBD1 (6 bases). The CDR3 is made up of 13 amino acids. V was clipped by 6 bases and J by 5 bases, with 14 bases between them. Germline V gives CDR1 SGHTA, CDR2 FQGNSA. The CDR3 coding sequence is TGTGCCAGCAGGCGTCAGGGGAGCGACGAGCAGTACTTC. Its protein product is CASRRQGSDEQYF.

The chain uses TRBV30 and TRBJ1-4; 7 nucleotides agree with TRBD1. The length of the CDR3 is 14 residues. V shed 3 bases, J shed 8 bases, and the junction held 9 bases outside the gene matches. Per germline, CDR1 GTSNPN and CDR2 SVGIG (reference sequence). The CDR3 bases are TGTGCCTGGAGGGATCCAAAAGGGGGCGAAAAACTGTTTTTT. Protein sequence: CAWRDPKGGEKLFF.

This sequence joins TRBV19 and TRBJ1-5; 7 bases fit TRBD1. The CDR3 contains 13 residues. From germline, CDR1 is LNHDA and CDR2 SQIVND (reference sequence). With V trimmed by 5 bases and J by 5 bases, 3 bases remained unmatched. The CDR3 spells CASSSQGDQPQHF. The CDR3 DNA sequence: TGTGCCAGTAGTTCTCAGGGGGATCAGCCCCAGCATTTT.

The chain carries TRBV3-1 (or the pseudogene TRBV3-2) and TRBJ1-1, with 9 bases that match TRBD1. Germline V gene data show CDR1 as LGHDT and CDR2 as YNNKEL (reference sequence). Trimming removed 6 bases from V and 5 bases from J; junction bases left unmatched: 10. The CDR3 is 15 amino acids. CDR3 DNA: TGTGCCAGCAGGACTGGGACAGGGATGGGGACTGAAGCTTTCTTT. Translation gives CASRTGTGMGTEAFF.

The rearrangement uses TRBV11-2 and TRBJ2-2, with D possibly TRBD2 on 5 matching bases. Trimming took off 0 bases at V and 8 bases at J, with 7 bases between the two ends. The CDR3 is 13 amino acids. CDR1 and CDR2 (germline): SGHAT, FQNNGV. The CDR3 region has the DNA TGTGCCAGCAGCTTAGAGGAGGAGGGGGAGCTGTTTTTT. Protein product: CASSLEEEGELFF.

V usage is TRBV10-3 and J usage is TRBJ2-7; 8 bases are a match to TRBD2. V lost 0 bases, J lost 6 bases, and 1 base stayed unmatched. The CDR3 totals 13 residues. Germline CDR1 and CDR2: ENHRY and SYGVKD. Written as DNA, the CDR3 is TGTGCCATCAGTGAGTCGGCGGGAGGCGAGCAGTACTTC. Its translation: CAISESAGGEQYF.

The chain has TRBV10-1 and TRBJ2-5, with 8 bases fitting TRBD1. After removal of 5 bases from V and 2 bases from J, the junction contained 10 bases not matched to a gene. CDR1 and CDR2 from the germline V gene are WNHNN and SYGVQD (reference sequence). This CDR3 contains 16 residues. CDR3 nucleotide sequence: TGCGCCAGCAGTCCACTCCCCGGACAGGGACAAGAGACCCAGTACTTC. Amino acids: CASSPLPGQGQETQYF.

In its sample, this clone was seen once. V gene TRBV7-2 combines with J gene TRBJ1-5, with D maybe TRBD1 (6 bases). Germline values: CDR1 SGHTA, CDR2 FQGNSA. V lost 6 bases, J lost 3 bases, and 9 bases lay in between. The CDR3 is 13 residues long. In nucleotides, the CDR3 is TGTGCCAGCAGTTCAGGGGTCAATCAGCCCCAGCATTTT. It is translated as CASSSGVNQPQHF.

This clone was found once. V usage is TRBV12-5 and J usage is TRBJ2-5; 7 positions agree with TRBD2. After removal of 5 bases from V and 5 bases from J, the junction contained 11 bases not matched to a gene. This CDR3 contains 15 residues. Germline CDR1 and CDR2: LGHNT and FRNRAP. CDR3 protein: CASGTGLPGGETQYF. CDR3 nucleotide sequence: TGTGCTAGTGGTACAGGACTACCCGGGGGGGAGACCCAGTACTTC.

J is TRBJ1-5 and V is TRBV6-5, with D hard to call. This CDR3 has 11 residues. CDR1 is MNHEY, CDR2 SVGAGI, per germline. The ends were cut back, 11 bases at V and 3 bases at J, with 8 bases in the middle. In DNA form, the CDR3 reads TGTGCCTCAGGAATCAATCAGCCCCAGCATTTT. It is translated as CASGINQPQHF.

The chain is built from TRBV16 and TRBJ2-4; D is unresolved. The CDR3 totals 13 residues. Germline-derived CDR1 and CDR2 are KGHSY and FQNENV. Trimming left V 3 bases short and J 6 bases short, with 9 bases between. CDR3 amino acids: CASSHQTTNIQYF. DNA for the CDR3: TGTGCCAGCAGCCACCAAACTACAAACATTCAGTACTTC.

The CDR3 spells CASSLDRGELFF. In DNA, the CDR3 is TGTGCCAGCAGCCTTGACAGGGGAGAGCTGTTTTTT. The genes are TRBV7-9 and TRBJ2-2, with 8 nucleotides matching TRBD1. V lost 5 bases to trimming and J lost 11 bases; unmatched junction nucleotides: 4. Germline loops: CDR1 SEHNR, CDR2 FQNEAQ (reference sequence). The CDR3 consists of 12 residues.

In DNA form, the CDR3 reads TGTGCCAGCAGTTCCGCGGGGGTAGGGAACACTGAAGCTTTCTTT. The encoded protein is CASSSAGVGNTEAFF. This chain uses TRBV6-2 or TRBV6-3 with TRBJ1-1, with D perhaps TRBD1 (5 bases). This CDR3 is built from 15 residues. V gave up 4 bases and J gave up 1 base, with 13 bases separating them. Germline CDR1 MNHEY, CDR2 SVGEGT.

The chain joins TRBV4-1 to TRBJ1-4; 9 bases are shared with TRBD1. The germline V gene has CDR1 MGHRA and CDR2 YSYEKL. CDR3 length equals 15 residues. The J segment lost 6 bases and the V segment lost 4 bases, leaving 6 bases of the junction unmatched. The CDR3 bases are TGCGCCAGCAGCCCCTCCGGGACAGGGTATGAAAAACTGTTTTTT. Translating it yields CASSPSGTGYEKLFF.

This clone has more than one count but fewer than ten. CDR3 amino acids: CASSQETGTYEKLFF. In nucleotides, the CDR3 is TGCGCCAGCAGCCAAGAGACAGGGACTTATGAAAAACTGTTTTTT. The chain has TRBV4-1 and TRBJ1-4; 7 bases match TRBD1. The CDR3 length is 15 residues. Losses at the gene ends were 0 bases for V and 6 bases for J; bases not matched to a gene: 4. The germline V gene has CDR1 MGHRA and CDR2 YSYEKL.

The chain has TRBV6-6 and TRBJ2-5, with 10 bases identical to TRBD2. The CDR3 is 15 amino acids. CDR1 and CDR2 from the germline V gene are MNHNY and SVGAGI (reference sequence). Trimming cost V 5 bases and J 5 bases; bases outside gene matches: 8. The CDR3 is CASSILAGNGETQYF. Here the CDR3 DNA reads TGTGCCAGCAGTATACTAGCGGGAAACGGGGAGACCCAGTACTTC.

The CDR3 DNA sequence: TGCGCCAGCAGCCGAAGTGACGGGAGAACCACAGATACGCAGTATTTT. Its translation is CASSRSDGRTTDTQYF. This chain uses TRBV4-1 with TRBJ2-3, with D possibly being TRBD2 (6 bases). Germline V gene sequence: CDR1 MGHRA, CDR2 YSYEKL. The CDR3 runs 16 residues. V lost 4 bases to trimming and J lost 2 bases, with 16 bases between them.

The chain is built from TRBV27 and TRBJ1-1; 7 nucleotides match TRBD1. With V trimmed by 5 bases and J by 9 bases, 9 bases remained unmatched. The germline CDR1 and CDR2 sequences are MNHEY and SMNVEV (reference sequence). The CDR3 is 13 residues long. The CDR3 loop reads CASSEHQQGKAFF. DNA of the CDR3: TGTGCCAGCAGTGAACATCAACAGGGGAAAGCTTTCTTT.

The chain employs TRBV6-2 or TRBV6-3 and TRBJ1-6; 7 bases match TRBD1. The trim removed 0 bases at V and 7 bases at J, leaving 3 bases unmatched. The V gene's germline CDR1 is MNHEY and CDR2 SVGEGT. The CDR3 loop spans 15 amino acids. The CDR3 DNA is TGTGCCAGCAGTTACTCGCTCAGGGGGAATTCACCCCTCCACTTT. Its translation: CASSYSLRGNSPLHF.

J is TRBJ2-3 and V is TRBV24-1; 11 nucleotides match TRBD2. Germline V CDR1 and CDR2: KGHDR, SFDVKD. The V and J ends lost 3 bases and 5 bases, in that order; junction bases with no gene match: 6. CDR3 length: 16 residues. CDR3 sequence: CATSDPSGGQGDTQYF. CDR3 DNA: TGTGCCACCAGTGATCCTAGCGGGGGGCAAGGAGATACGCAGTATTTT.

This clone was picked up one time. The chain uses TRBV5-1 and TRBJ2-7, with 13 bases identical to TRBD2. The CDR3 has 18 amino acids. V was pared by 0 bases and J by 0 bases, with 6 bases of the junction left unmatched. The V gene's germline CDR1 is SGHRS and CDR2 YFSETQ. The CDR3: CASSLAGLAGRSSYEQYF. The CDR3 DNA reads TGCGCCAGCAGCTTGGCGGGACTAGCGGGGAGGAGCTCCTACGAGCAGTACTTC.

The chain has TRBV28 and TRBJ1-4; 10 nucleotides align to TRBD1. This CDR3 spans 19 amino acids. With V trimmed by 5 bases and J by 3 bases, 15 bases remained unmatched. Looked up from germline, CDR1 is MDHEN and CDR2 is SYDVKM. This chain's CDR3 is CASSPNWPGQGRSNEKLFF. The CDR3 DNA reads TGTGCCAGCAGTCCAAATTGGCCGGGACAGGGGCGATCTAATGAAAAACTGTTTTTT.